Listed below are T cell receptor beta chains from one sample, sequenced in a study of T cell clones after liver transplantation. The data were produced by immunoSEQ multiplex PCR, yet TCRdb's version contains in-frame clones alone and is incomplete. Of about 100,000 clones in the sample, approximately 85% were seen once. This sample comprised CD4+ T cells from blood, obtained before liver transplant. All receptors come from a human donor who received a liver transplant. Each CDR3 is given with its conserved first and last residue. The D gene is left open where the match is weak. Clone sizes are given selectively: once, few, many, or a class where the clone is expanded.

v_call	d_call	j_call	clone_size	cdr3_nt	cdr3_aa
TRBV2	NA	TRBJ2-5	NA	TGTGCCAGCACCGAAATAAGGGGACTCACCAAAGGGGAGACCCAGTACTTC	CASTEIRGLTKGETQYF
TRBV5-1	NA	TRBJ1-1	NA	TGCGCCAGCAGCCTGGGACGGAGCTTTGGGGCTTTCTTT	CASSLGRSFGAFF
TRBV19	TRBD1	TRBJ1-1	NA	TGTGCCAGTAGTATAGCGGACAGGGGGTTTGTCACTGAAGCTTTCTTT	CASSIADRGFVTEAFF
TRBV5-1	NA	TRBJ2-3	once	TGCGCCGGTCGAAGTTCCTTCGGAGGCACAGATACGCAGTATTTT	CAGRSSFGGTDTQYF
TRBV5-4	NA	TRBJ2-2	NA	TGTGCCAGCAGCTTGGCCGAAGGGGGGGACACCGGGGAGCTGTTTTTT	CASSLAEGGDTGELFF
TRBV19	TRBD1	TRBJ1-4	NA	TGTGCCAGTAGTATGGGACAGGGTCCTAGGTGGGAAAAACTGTTTTTT	CASSMGQGPRWEKLFF
TRBV27	NA	TRBJ2-1	NA	TGTGCCAGCAGTTTAACCCGGGTCAGGTCGGAGCAGTTCTTC	CASSLTRVRSEQFF
TRBV5-1	NA	TRBJ1-1	NA	TGCGCCAGCAGCCCAGCCGGTGGAGGGGACCGGGCTTTCTTT	CASSPAGGGDRAFF
TRBV6-1	TRBD1	TRBJ2-1	NA	TGTGCCAGCACCGCCACAGGGGGCTATGAGCAGTTCTTC	CASTATGGYEQFF
TRBV5-8	NA	TRBJ1-2	NA	TGTGCCAGCAGCTTGGCCGGGAGTGTGGGCGGCTACACCTTC	CASSLAGSVGGYTF
TRBV9	NA	TRBJ1-1	NA	TGTGCCAGCAGCGTAGCAGGGAGCGACACCGAAGCTTTCTTT	CASSVAGSDTEAFF
TRBV18	TRBD1	TRBJ1-5	once	TGTGCCAGCTCACCTTTCGGGACAGGCTACAATCAGCCCCAGCATTTT	CASSPFGTGYNQPQHF
TRBV5-5	TRBD1	TRBJ2-1	NA	TGTGCCAGCAGCATGACAGGGTTTTCCTACAATGAGCAGTTCTTC	CASSMTGFSYNEQFF
TRBV19	NA	TRBJ2-7	NA	TGTGCCAGTAGTTATCAGGGGACCTACGAGCAGTACTTC	CASSYQGTYEQYF
TRBV9	NA	TRBJ2-5	NA	TGTGCCAGCAGCGACGGGACCATTGTGGGAGAGACCCAGTACTTC	CASSDGTIVGETQYF
TRBV7-8	TRBD2	TRBJ2-1	NA	TGTGCCAGCAGCCTGCGGACTAGCGGGAGCTCCTACAATGAGCAGTTCTTC	CASSLRTSGSSYNEQFF
TRBV20-1	NA	TRBJ2-1	NA	TGCAGTGCTAGGCCGAATGAGCAGTTCTTC	CSARPNEQFF
TRBV2	NA	TRBJ2-7	NA	TGTGCCAGCCAAACTTCAGGGAACAGAGCCCACGAGCAGTACTTC	CASQTSGNRAHEQYF
TRBV18	NA	TRBJ1-1	many	TGTGCCAGCTCACCAGGGATGGGACCACATTCGTCCGAATTT	CASSPGMGPHSSEF
TRBV14	NA	TRBJ1-2	NA	TGTGCCAGCAGCCAAGCGGGGGTTCGGGGCTACACCTTC	CASSQAGVRGYTF
TRBV7-8	NA	TRBJ2-6	NA	TGTGCCAGCAGCTTTCCTCCTCAGAGCTCTGGGGCCAACGTCCTGACTTTC	CASSFPPQSSGANVLTF
TRBV7-9	TRBD1	TRBJ2-1	once	TGTGCCAGCAGCTACGGACAGGCAGACAATGAGCAGTTCTTC	CASSYGQADNEQFF
TRBV30	NA	TRBJ2-3	few	TGTGCCTGGGTCAGGGGTGTACCAGATACGCAGTATTTT	CAWVRGVPDTQYF
TRBV7-2	TRBD1	TRBJ1-1	once	TGTGCCAGCAGCTTAGCGGTGGGGGGACAGGGGGCTTTCACTGAAGCTTTCTTT	CASSLAVGGQGAFTEAFF
TRBV2	NA	TRBJ1-2	NA	TGTGCCAGCTTTGGCGGGACCTCTAACTATGGCTACACCTTC	CASFGGTSNYGYTF
TRBV2	NA	TRBJ2-1	NA	TGTGCCAGCATGTCCACGGGACAGCGGGGCAATGAGCAGTTCTTC	CASMSTGQRGNEQFF
TRBV11-2	NA	TRBJ2-5	NA	TGTGCCAGCAGCTTCAGGGGAGGGGCAGAGACCCAGTACTTC	CASSFRGGAETQYF
TRBV7-2	NA	TRBJ1-2	NA	TGTGCCAGCAGCTTAAGTCTGTGGGATGGCTACACCTTC	CASSLSLWDGYTF
TRBV5-1	NA	TRBJ2-1	NA	TGCGCCAGCAGCCCCCGCACAGGGTACAATGAGCAGTTCTTC	CASSPRTGYNEQFF
TRBV10-2	NA	TRBJ2-7	few	TGCGCCAGCAGTGAGAGGCCCGACGAGCAGTACTTC	CASSERPDEQYF
TRBV5-4	NA	TRBJ2-6	NA	TGTGCCAGCAGCTCCTACGGGGCCAACGTCCTGACTTTC	CASSSYGANVLTF
TRBV5-1	NA	TRBJ1-1	NA	TGCGCCAGCAGCTGGAAACAGGGAATGAACACTGAAGCTTTCTTT	CASSWKQGMNTEAFF
TRBV2	TRBD2	TRBJ2-3	NA	TGTGCGCTAGCGGGGGCTCCTAGCACAGATACGCAGTATTTT	CALAGAPSTDTQYF
TRBV7-3	NA	TRBJ2-6	few	TGTGCCAGCAGCCCCGGGCAGGGAAGCTCTGGGGCCAACGTCCTGACTTTC	CASSPGQGSSGANVLTF
TRBV10-3	NA	TRBJ2-3	NA	TGTGCCATCAGGGGGACATGGGGAGGCCCTAGCGAAAACACAGATACGCAGTATTTT	CAIRGTWGGPSENTDTQYF
TRBV14	TRBD2	TRBJ2-3	NA	TGTGCCAGCAGCCGGTTGCGGGGGGGACTCACAGATACGCAGTATTTT	CASSRLRGGLTDTQYF
TRBV9	NA	TRBJ2-7	NA	TGTGCCAGCAGCGTAGCAACGAGGGGGGCCGAGCAGTACTTC	CASSVATRGAEQYF
TRBV7-2	NA	TRBJ1-1	NA	TGTGCCAGCAGCTTAGCCGGCACGGGTTCTGAAGCTTTCTTT	CASSLAGTGSEAFF
TRBV14	TRBD1	TRBJ1-2	few	TGTGCCAGCAGCCCTCACACAGGGGGATCGGATGGCTACACCTTC	CASSPHTGGSDGYTF
TRBV29-1	NA	TRBJ2-1	NA	TGCAGCGTTACGAGCTCCTACAATGAGCAGTTCTTC	CSVTSSYNEQFF
TRBV5-1	TRBD1	TRBJ2-7	NA	TGCGCCACTACCTGGACAGGGGGATCCCACGAGCAGTACTTC	CATTWTGGSHEQYF
TRBV5-1	NA	TRBJ2-7	NA	TGCGCCAGCAGCTTGGAACATCGAATCTCCTACGAGCAGTACTTC	CASSLEHRISYEQYF
TRBV14	NA	TRBJ1-2	NA	TGTGCCAGCAGCTCTGAGAGGGTACGCAACTATGGCTACACCTTC	CASSSERVRNYGYTF
TRBV7-2	NA	TRBJ2-1	NA	TGTGCCAGCAGCCGAGTCTCGGTGTACAATGAGCAGTTCTTC	CASSRVSVYNEQFF
TRBV4-3	NA	TRBJ1-2	NA	TGCGCCAGCAGCCAAGCCAGGGGTACCTATGGCTACACCTTC	CASSQARGTYGYTF
TRBV20-1	NA	TRBJ2-1	NA	TGCAGTGCCTACCGGGATGAGCAGTTCTTC	CSAYRDEQFF
TRBV7-2	NA	TRBJ2-3	NA	TGTGCCAGCAGCCGTAGCCGGGATACGCAGTATTTT	CASSRSRDTQYF
TRBV7-9	NA	TRBJ2-1	NA	TGTGCCAGCAGCCGGGGGACAGCGCCGCTACACAATGAGCAGTTCTTC	CASSRGTAPLHNEQFF
TRBV6-6	TRBD1	TRBJ2-3	NA	TGTGCCAGCAGTCCGGGACAGATCACAGATACGCAGTATTTT	CASSPGQITDTQYF
TRBV10-3	TRBD1	TRBJ2-3	NA	TGTGCCATCTGGACAGGGGGCACAGATACGCAGTATTTT	CAIWTGGTDTQYF
TRBV5-1	NA	TRBJ1-1	NA	TGCGCCAGCAGCCCGAACGCCGGGGGCGGCACTGAAGCTTTCTTT	CASSPNAGGGTEAFF
TRBV7-2	NA	TRBJ2-3	NA	TGTGCCAGCAGCTTAAGCACAGATACGCAGTATTTT	CASSLSTDTQYF
TRBV4-1	NA	TRBJ2-7	NA	TGCGCCAGCAGCCAAGGGGAGGGGGCACCATCCTACGAGCAGTACTTC	CASSQGEGAPSYEQYF
TRBV19	TRBD1	TRBJ1-5	once	TGTGCCAGTAGGGGACAGGGAACGGGAGGGGTGAATCAGCCCCAGCATTTT	CASRGQGTGGVNQPQHF
TRBV7-9	NA	TRBJ1-4	NA	TGTGCCAGCAGCCCCCTCATGGCAGGGACTCGCGATGAAAAACTGTTTTTT	CASSPLMAGTRDEKLFF
TRBV27	NA	TRBJ1-4	NA	TGTGCCAGCCGCTGGACGGCAACTAATGAAAAACTGTTTTTT	CASRWTATNEKLFF
TRBV18	NA	TRBJ1-2	NA	TGTGCCAGCTCACCAGGGTCCTATGGCTACACCTTC	CASSPGSYGYTF
TRBV7-9	NA	TRBJ2-7	once	TGTGCCAGCAGCTTAGCCAGGGGGGCCTCTACTAGCGAGCAGTACTTC	CASSLARGASTSEQYF